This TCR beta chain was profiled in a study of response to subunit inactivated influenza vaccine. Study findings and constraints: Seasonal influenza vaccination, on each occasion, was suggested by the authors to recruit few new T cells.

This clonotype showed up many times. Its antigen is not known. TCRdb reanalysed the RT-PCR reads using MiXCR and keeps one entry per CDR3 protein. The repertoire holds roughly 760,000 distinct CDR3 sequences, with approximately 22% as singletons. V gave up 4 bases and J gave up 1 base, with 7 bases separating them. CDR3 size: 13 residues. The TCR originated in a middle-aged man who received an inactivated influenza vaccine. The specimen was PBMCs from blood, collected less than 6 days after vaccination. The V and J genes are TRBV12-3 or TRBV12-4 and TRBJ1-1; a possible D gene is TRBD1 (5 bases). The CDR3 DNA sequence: TGTGCCAGCAGTTACGACAGGAACACTGAAGCTTTCTTT. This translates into CASSYDRNTEAFF.